A selection of T cell receptor beta chains follows, all from one sample in a study of radiotherapy plus CTLA-4 blockade in lung cancer. Assay used: immunoSEQ multiplex PCR; TCRdb lists only in-frame clones, some missing. The table has 50,000 to 60,000 clones, just under 85% seen once; the top ten hold 6% to 7%. The sequences come from peripheral blood, collected from a patient treated with radiotherapy plus ipilimumab. The receptors shown here come from a human donor with non-small cell lung cancer whose response to radiotherapy plus ipilimumab could not be evaluated. CDR3s include the opening cysteine and the closing phenylalanine or tryptophan. A D gene is named only where the DNA matches it firmly. Clone size is not always given. Where it is, it says once, few, many or a class for expanded clones.

j_gene,d_gene,abundance,v_gene,CDR3aa,CDR3nt
TRBJ1-2,TRBD1,-,TRBV7-9,CASSQQGGYGYTF,TGTGCCAGCAGTCAACAGGGGGGCTATGGCTACACCTTC
TRBJ1-2,TRBD1,-,TRBV6-1,CASSQDRGRGYTF,TGTGCCAGCAGTCAGGACAGGGGCAGAGGCTACACCTTC
TRBJ2-7,TRBD1,few,TRBV7-9,CASSETGDEQYF,TGTGCCAGCAGCGAGACAGGGGACGAGCAGTACTTC
TRBJ1-3,-,-,TRBV25-1,CASSESLSVSGNTIYF,TGTGCCAGCAGTGAGTCCCTCAGCGTTTCCGGAAACACCATATATTTT
TRBJ2-7,TRBD2,-,TRBV7-9,CASSPRTSGYEQYF,TGTGCCAGCAGCCCAAGGACTAGCGGCTACGAGCAGTACTTC
TRBJ2-3,-,-,TRBV7-2,CASSPSYDTQYF,TGTGCCAGCAGCCCTTCGTATGATACGCAGTATTTT
TRBJ1-2,-,-,TRBV6-5,CASSALGQEGGYTF,TGTGCCAGCAGTGCCCTGGGTCAGGAGGGTGGCTACACCTTC
TRBJ1-4,TRBD1,-,TRBV6-1,CASSGQGTEKLFF,TGTGCCAGCAGCGGACAGGGGACTGAAAAACTGTTTTTT
TRBJ2-7,TRBD2,medium-sized,TRBV4-2,CASSQGLARSYEQYF,TGTGCCAGCAGCCAAGGACTAGCGAGGTCCTACGAGCAGTACTTC
TRBJ2-7,TRBD2,-,TRBV14,CASSPFRGSGRRSYEQYF,TGTGCCAGCAGCCCCTTTAGGGGGAGCGGGAGGCGGTCCTACGAGCAGTACTTC
TRBJ1-1,-,-,TRBV6-6,CASSYELNTEAFF,TGTGCCAGCAGTTACGAGCTGAACACTGAAGCTTTCTTT
TRBJ2-7,TRBD2,-,TRBV9,CASSAGDYRSYEQYF,TGTGCCAGCAGCGCCGGGGACTATCGCTCCTACGAGCAGTACTTC
TRBJ2-3,TRBD2,-,TRBV7-9,CASSLAQGLAGEADTQYF,TGTGCCAGCAGCTTAGCGCAGGGACTAGCGGGAGAAGCAGATACGCAGTATTTT
TRBJ2-3,-,-,TRBV18,CASSPAGSGTDTQYF,TGTGCCAGCTCACCGGCGGGATCAGGCACAGATACGCAGTATTTT
TRBJ2-2,TRBD1,-,TRBV6-5,CASSSGQVTGELFF,TGTGCCAGCAGTTCCGGACAGGTCACCGGGGAGCTGTTTTTT
TRBJ1-2,-,-,TRBV11-2,CASSLGLTGGGGYTF,TGTGCCAGCAGCTTAGGCTTAACGGGGGGCGGCGGCTACACCTTC
TRBJ1-5,-,-,TRBV10-2,CASSRSGVPQHF,TGCGCCAGCTCGCGGTCCGGGGTTCCCCAGCATTTT
TRBJ2-5,-,-,TRBV5-1,CASSWEGAGGRETQYF,TGCGCCAGCAGCTGGGAGGGGGCAGGGGGCAGAGAGACCCAGTACTTC
TRBJ1-5,TRBD1,-,TRBV6-6,CASSFQDRSGQPQHF,TGTGCCAGCAGTTTTCAGGACAGGTCTGGCCAGCCCCAGCATTTT
TRBJ2-7,-,-,TRBV5-4,CASSFLGGATHSF,TGTGCCAGCAGCTTCCTGGGGGGGGCAACGCACTCTTTC
TRBJ1-4,-,-,TRBV10-2,CASRAGGDEKLFF,TGCGCCAGCAGGGCTGGGGGGGATGAAAAACTGTTTTTT
TRBJ1-5,TRBD1,-,TRBV28,CASSIYRGNQPQHF,TGTGCCAGCAGTATTTACAGGGGGAATCAGCCCCAGCATTTT
TRBJ1-2,-,-,TRBV11-2,CASSYDGNYGYTF,TGTGCCAGCAGCTACGACGGGAACTATGGCTACACCTTC
TRBJ2-5,-,-,TRBV4-3,CASSQDTGSQETQYF,TGCGCCAGCAGCCAAGATACAGGGTCCCAAGAGACCCAGTACTTC
TRBJ1-2,TRBD1,-,TRBV14,CASSLRQGLDNYGYTF,TGTGCCAGCAGCCTGAGACAGGGGCTAGATAACTATGGCTACACCTTC
TRBJ1-1,-,-,TRBV9,CASSAQGNTEAFF,TGTGCCAGCAGCGCACAGGGGAACACTGAAGCTTTCTTT
TRBJ2-5,-,-,TRBV9,CASSVDGGETQYF,TGTGCCAGCAGCGTAGACGGAGGAGAGACCCAGTACTTC
TRBJ1-1,-,-,TRBV19,CASSIVGAWTANTEAFF,TGTGCCAGTAGTATAGTGGGGGCTTGGACAGCGAACACTGAAGCTTTCTTT